This entry features one T cell receptor (beta chain) sequence. Trimming removed 5 bases at V and 0 bases at J, with 14 bases between. Germline CDR1 reads SGHTA; CDR2 reads FQGTGA. CDR3 length: 16 residues. This sample is drawn from a study of T cells in Graves' hyperthyroidism and ophthalmopathy. TCR beta CDR3 region amplification was performed from RNA transcripts. Primed by the HTBI set, a first-round RT-PCR was run on the TCR CDR3. TCRdb reprocessed the multiplex PCR reads with MiXCR, giving one entry per CDR3 protein. This table has roughly 750,000 distinct CDR3 sequences, about a sixth appearing once.

The receptor comes from a man between 18 and 35 years old with Graves' hyperthyroidism. The sequenced sample was blood. The rearrangement uses TRBV7-3 and TRBJ2-1, with no clear D. The CDR3 DNA sequence: TGTGCCAGCAGCAGTACAGAATGGAGCTCCTACAATGAGCAGTTCTTC. Amino acids: CASSSTEWSSYNEQFF.